The clone carrying this T cell receptor (beta chain) has more than one count but fewer than ten. The data belong to a study of cytomegalovirus exposure and HLA in healthy donors. The PCR employed 60 Vbeta primers together with 13 Jbeta primers. Generated by immunoSEQ multiplex PCR, the TCRdb table keeps only in-frame clones and is missing some. Of some 200,000 clones listed, 55% to 75% are singletons. Germline CDR1 reads ENHRY; CDR2 reads SYGVKD. V was pared by 3 bases and J by 3 bases, with 6 bases between. This CDR3 region has 12 residues. The chain employs TRBV10-3 and TRBJ2-7, with a weak D call TRBD1 (5 bases). The TCR was taken from a middle-aged man in good health and CMV-seropositive. Source material: PBMCs. The CDR3, as DNA: TGTGCCATCAGTGAACAGGTCTACGAGCAGTACTTC. It translates to CAISEQVYEQYF.